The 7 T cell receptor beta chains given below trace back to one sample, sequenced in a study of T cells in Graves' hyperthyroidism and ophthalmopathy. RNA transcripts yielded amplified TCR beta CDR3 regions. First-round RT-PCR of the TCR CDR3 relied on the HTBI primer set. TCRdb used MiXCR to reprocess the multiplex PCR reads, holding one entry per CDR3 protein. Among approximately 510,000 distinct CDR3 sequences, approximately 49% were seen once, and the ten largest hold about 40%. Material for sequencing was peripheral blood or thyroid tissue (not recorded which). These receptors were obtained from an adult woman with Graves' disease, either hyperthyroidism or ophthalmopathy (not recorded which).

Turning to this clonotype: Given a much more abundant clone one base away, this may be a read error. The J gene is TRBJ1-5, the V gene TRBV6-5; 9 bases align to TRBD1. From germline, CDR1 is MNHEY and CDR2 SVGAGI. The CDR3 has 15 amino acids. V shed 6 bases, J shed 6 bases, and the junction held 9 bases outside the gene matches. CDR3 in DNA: TGTGCCAGCAGGTCCACCGGGACAGGGCCTCAGCCCCAGCATTTT. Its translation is CASRSTGTGPQPQHF.

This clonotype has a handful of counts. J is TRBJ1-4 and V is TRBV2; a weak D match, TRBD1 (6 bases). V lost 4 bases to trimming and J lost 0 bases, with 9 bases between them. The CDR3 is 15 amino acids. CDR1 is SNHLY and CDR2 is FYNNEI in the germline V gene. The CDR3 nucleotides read TGTGCCAGCAGTGGGGGGGCGGCAACTAATGAAAAACTGTTTTTT. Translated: CASSGGAATNEKLFF.

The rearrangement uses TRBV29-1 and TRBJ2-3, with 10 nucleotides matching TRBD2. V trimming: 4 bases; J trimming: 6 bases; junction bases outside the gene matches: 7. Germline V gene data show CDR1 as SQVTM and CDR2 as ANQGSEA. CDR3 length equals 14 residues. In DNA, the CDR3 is TGCAGCGTTGGATCTAGCGGGAGAGCCGATACGCAGTATTTT. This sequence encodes CSVGSSGRADTQYF.

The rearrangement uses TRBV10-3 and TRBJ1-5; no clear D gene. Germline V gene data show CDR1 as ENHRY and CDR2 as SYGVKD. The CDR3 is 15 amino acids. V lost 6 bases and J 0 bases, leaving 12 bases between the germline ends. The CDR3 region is CAISQTDYSNQPQHF. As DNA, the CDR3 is TGTGCCATCAGCCAGACGGATTATAGCAATCAGCCCCAGCATTTT.

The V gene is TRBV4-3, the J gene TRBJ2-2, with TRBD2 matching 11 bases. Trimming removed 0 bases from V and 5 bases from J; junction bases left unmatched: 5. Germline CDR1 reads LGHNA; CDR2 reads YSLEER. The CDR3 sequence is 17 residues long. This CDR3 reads CASSQEWLAGGTGELFF. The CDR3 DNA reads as TGCGCCAGCAGCCAAGAGTGGCTAGCGGGAGGTACCGGGGAGCTGTTTTTT.

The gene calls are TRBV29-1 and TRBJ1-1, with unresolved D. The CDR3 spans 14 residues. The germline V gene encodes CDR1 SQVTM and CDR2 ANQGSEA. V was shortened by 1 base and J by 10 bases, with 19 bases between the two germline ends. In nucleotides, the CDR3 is TGCAGCGTTGAAGCTAGTTCTGCCCGAACTAGAGCTTTCTTT. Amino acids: CSVEASSARTRAFF.

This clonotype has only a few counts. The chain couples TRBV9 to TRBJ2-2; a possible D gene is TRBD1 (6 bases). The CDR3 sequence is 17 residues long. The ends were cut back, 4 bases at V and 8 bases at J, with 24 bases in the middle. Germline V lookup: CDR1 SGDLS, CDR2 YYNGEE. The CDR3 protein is CASSPMTTYRVLGELFF. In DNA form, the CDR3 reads TGTGCCAGCAGCCCCATGACGACCTACAGGGTACTAGGGGAGCTGTTTTTT.